The T cell receptor beta chain under discussion was sequenced for a study of a mutant IDH1 vaccine in newly diagnosed glioma. On the study more broadly: Eight vaccine doses were administered to patients at weeks 1, 3, 5, 7, 11, 15, 19 and 23. Sex distribution of treated patients was roughly 62% male and approximately 38% female; mean age was roughly 37 years.

Losses at the gene ends were 4 bases for V and 5 bases for J; bases not matched to a gene: 10. Looked up from germline, CDR1 is MNHEY and CDR2 is SMNVEV (reference sequence). The CDR3 is 15 amino acids. Worth noting for this clone: As yet, its antigen is unknown.

Time point here: week 11, during vaccination. Vaccine doses each comprised 300 ug of mutant IDH1 20-mer peptide, with topical imiquimod. General study results and limits: Pseudoprogression appears to have had no connection to changes in top peripheral T cell clonotypes. There were vaccine-induced immune responses in roughly 93% of the patients.

Profiling relied on immunoSEQ multiplex PCR, and the TCRdb table lists in-frame clones only, not all of them. The sample consists of tens of thousands of clones, roughly 84% of them appearing once. The V and J genes are TRBV27 and TRBJ2-5, with 7 bases lining up with TRBD2. The sequences come from PBMCs, collected from a glioma patient whose treatment included an IDH1 peptide vaccine. This clonotype was obtained from a woman aged 45-65 years with glioma. CDR3 bases: TGTGCCAGCAGTTCCCTGATGGGGGGGGAGGAGACCCAGTACTTC. Protein product: CASSSLMGGEETQYF.